The clone carrying this TCR beta chain was observed once. Its antigen remains unknown. Germline CDR1 and CDR2: MNHEY and SMNVEV (reference sequence). There are 13 residues in the CDR3. V was pared by 5 bases and J by 6 bases, with 12 bases between. The record originates from a study of T cell clones after liver transplantation. On the study more broadly: TCRbeta sequencing after a pre-transplant mixed lymphocyte reaction identified graft-donor-reactive clones, later tracked in post-transplant blood. Patients counted as tolerant after at least one year off all immunosuppression, enzymes not exceeding twice normal.

Whole-study results and caveats: Low donor cell numbers restricted donor-reactive repertoire measurement in a couple of subjects.

Libraries were prepared by immunoSEQ multiplex PCR; TCRdb keeps only in-frame clonotypes and omits some of them. Here the sample spans 12,000 to 15,000 clones, around 90% being singletons. Sequences were derived from CD8+ T cells from blood, sampled before liver transplant. V is TRBV27 and J is TRBJ2-3; D gene uncertain. The receptor's source is a human donor who received a liver transplant. CDR3 amino acids: CASSRFVSDTQYF. In DNA form, the CDR3 reads TGTGCCAGCAGTCGCTTTGTTTCGGATACGCAGTATTTT.